The 14 T cell receptor beta chains reported below all come from one sample, sequenced in a study of cytomegalovirus exposure and HLA in healthy donors. The data were produced by immunoSEQ multiplex PCR, yet TCRdb's version contains in-frame clones alone and is incomplete. The sample has some 140,000 clones, roughly 79% seen once; the top ten hold 25% to 30%. The sample comprised PBMCs. These receptors came from a man aged 25-45 years in good health and CMV-seropositive.

The chain has TRBV6-5 and TRBJ1-2; D unresolved. Germline V gene data show CDR1 as MNHEY and CDR2 as SVGAGI. Trimming stripped 0 bases from V and 2 bases from J, with 7 bases between. The CDR3 runs 14 residues. For the CDR3, the DNA is TGTGCCAGCAGTTACTCGCGAGGAAACTATGGCTACACCTTC. Translated, it gives CASSYSRGNYGYTF.

This chain uses TRBV4-1 with TRBJ1-2; D remains unclear. V dropped 4 bases and J dropped 2 bases, with 8 bases sitting between them. In germline, CDR1 is MGHRA, CDR2 YSYEKL. The CDR3 is made up of 13 amino acids. The CDR3 reads CASSREENYGYTF. For the CDR3, the DNA is TGCGCCAGCAGCCGGGAGGAAAACTATGGCTACACCTTC.

This chain connects TRBV5-6 to TRBJ2-5; 7 bases match TRBD2. This CDR3 spans 14 amino acids. Germline lookup yields CDR1 SGHDT and CDR2 YYEEEE. With 3 bases clipped from V and 4 bases from J, the junction kept 6 bases outside the gene matches. The CDR3 here is CASSYSRLAETQYF. The CDR3 region has the DNA TGTGCCAGCAGCTACTCTCGACTAGCAGAGACCCAGTACTTC.

The gene calls are TRBV6-5 and TRBJ2-7, with TRBD1 as a possible D gene (6 bases). The CDR3 extends over 14 amino acids. The V gene lost 2 bases and the J gene lost 2 bases, with 10 bases spanning the gap. Germline CDR1 MNHEY, CDR2 SVGAGI. Written as DNA, the CDR3 is TGTGCCAGCAGTTACCCTACAGGGCCCTACGAGCAGTACTTC. Protein product: CASSYPTGPYEQYF.

This chain connects TRBV6-5 to TRBJ1-6, with 7 bases fitting TRBD1. The CDR3 is 15 amino acids. V lost 11 bases, J lost 7 bases, and 14 bases stayed unmatched. Per the germline V gene, CDR1 is MNHEY and CDR2 is SVGAGI. CDR3: CAAQGGPKANSPLHF. For the CDR3, the DNA is TGTGCCGCCCAAGGGGGCCCTAAAGCCAATTCACCCCTCCACTTT.

This clone has just one count. The rearrangement joins TRBV5-1 to TRBJ2-1; 14 bases fit TRBD2. Looked up from germline, CDR1 is SGHRS and CDR2 is YFSETQ. The V gene end was trimmed by 7 bases and the J gene end by 3 bases; junction bases not matched to a gene: 9. The CDR3 is 17 amino acids. The CDR3 sequence: CASRGTSGSVYYNEQFF. DNA of the CDR3: TGCGCCAGCCGCGGGACTAGCGGGAGTGTGTACTACAATGAGCAGTTCTTC. The entire variable domain, with the rest obtained from reference TRBV5-1 and TRBJ2-1, is as follows: KAGVTQTPRYLIKTRGQQVTLSCSPISGHRSVSWYQQTPGQGLQFLFEYFSETQRNKGNFPGRFSGRQFSNSRSEMNVSTLELGDSALYLCASRGTSGSVYYNEQFFGPGTRLTVL.

The chain uses TRBV21-1 and TRBJ2-7; the D call of TRBD1 is as the table states it, not checked on the DNA. TRBV21-1 is a pseudogene. CDR3 length: 15 residues. CDR3: CASSRPGQGLGEQYF. CDR3 in DNA: TGTGCCAGCAGCCGCCCGGGACAGGGACTAGGAGAGCAGTACTTC.

The rearrangement uses TRBV7-6 and TRBJ2-6; the match to TRBD1 covers 7 bases. The CDR3 runs to 18 residues. Germline V lookup: CDR1 SGHVS, CDR2 FNYEAQ. Trimming cost V 5 bases and J 0 bases; bases outside gene matches: 10. CDR3 DNA: TGTGCCAGCAGCCCCTGGGACAGCTCAGACTCTGGGGCCAACGTCCTGACTTTC. It specifies CASSPWDSSDSGANVLTF.

In its sample, this clone was seen once. The chain has TRBV10-3 and TRBJ2-3, with 8 bases fitting TRBD1. Per germline, CDR1 ENHRY and CDR2 SYGVKD. The junction had 8 bases not matched to a gene; V was cut back by 6 bases and J by 3 bases. The CDR3 extends over 15 amino acids. CDR3 nucleotides: TGTGCCATCAGCGATCGACAGGGGCGGACAGATACGCAGTATTTT. It codes for CAISDRQGRTDTQYF.

The genes are TRBV5-1 and TRBJ1-3; D might be TRBD1 (6 bases). Deletions cut 3 bases from V and 2 bases from J, with 15 bases between. This CDR3 has 16 residues. Looked up from germline, CDR1 is SGHRS and CDR2 is YFSETQ. The chain's CDR3 is CASSSPGQSPGNTIYF. Here the CDR3 DNA reads TGCGCCAGCAGCTCCCCGGGACAATCTCCTGGAAACACCATATATTTT.

The chain joins TRBV6-1 to TRBJ2-3, with D tentatively TRBD2 (6 bases). The CDR3 sequence is 14 residues long. The V and J ends lost 7 bases and 5 bases respectively, with 16 bases between them. Germline CDR1 is MNHNS and CDR2 is SASEGT. The CDR3: CASIEAGSRDTQYF. CDR3 in DNA: TGTGCCAGCATCGAGGCGGGGTCTAGAGATACGCAGTATTTT.

The chain uses TRBV5-1 and TRBJ2-7; a possible D gene is TRBD1 (5 bases). The germline V gene encodes CDR1 SGHRS and CDR2 YFSETQ. The V gene lost 2 bases and the J gene lost 3 bases, with 12 bases spanning the gap. The CDR3 has 14 residues. CDR3 region: CASSFPGKNYEQYF. The CDR3 DNA reads TGCGCCAGCAGCTTTCCAGGGAAAAACTACGAGCAGTACTTC.

The J gene is TRBJ1-1, the V gene TRBV6-1; 7 nucleotides line up with TRBD1. The V and J ends lost 6 bases and 10 bases, in that order; junction bases with no gene match: 11. This CDR3 region has 13 residues. Germline V gene sequence: CDR1 MNHNS, CDR2 SASEGT. This chain's CDR3 is CASSDTGARRAFF. In DNA form, the CDR3 reads TGTGCCAGCAGCGACACAGGGGCACGCAGAGCTTTCTTT.

The table lists this clone with a few counts. The chain links TRBV27 to TRBJ1-5; TRBD1 matches at 9 bases. The germline gives CDR1 MNHEY, CDR2 SMNVEV (reference sequence). There are 14 residues in the CDR3. Losses at the gene ends were 5 bases for V and 5 bases for J; bases not matched to a gene: 4. The chain's CDR3 is CASSRRDRDQPQHF. Written as DNA, the CDR3 is TGTGCCAGCAGTCGCCGGGACAGGGATCAGCCCCAGCATTTT.